A single sample gave rise to the 32 T cell receptor beta chains below, sequenced in a study of T cell changes during pregnancy in multiple sclerosis. Clones were read by immunoSEQ multiplex PCR, and TCRdb kept only the in-frame ones, dropping some. The sample shows roughly 90,000 clones, 90% to 95% of them seen only once. The material was peripheral blood, obtained in the first trimester of pregnancy. The receptors derive from a female donor with multiple sclerosis, enrolled in a pregnancy study.

This sequence joins TRBV15 and TRBJ1-4, with D perhaps matching TRBD1 (6 bases). The germline gives CDR1 LNHNV, CDR2 YYDKDF (reference sequence). There are 15 residues in the CDR3. With 2 bases removed from V and 3 bases from J, the gap between germline ends came to 10 bases. The CDR3 sequence: CATSRTAGANEKLFF. CDR3 DNA sequence: TGTGCCACCAGCAGAACCGCAGGGGCTAATGAAAAACTGTTTTTT.

The chain joins TRBV10-3 to TRBJ2-2, with 8 bases matching TRBD2. CDR3 length: 16 amino acids. The V and J ends lost 3 bases and 3 bases, in that order; junction bases with no gene match: 6. Germline V gene sequence: CDR1 ENHRY, CDR2 SYGVKD. CDR3 sequence (DNA): TGTGCCATCAGTGACCCGGGACTAGTCTACACCGGGGAGCTGTTTTTT. This codes for CAISDPGLVYTGELFF.

A single count supports this clone. The V and J genes are TRBV6-5 and TRBJ2-4; TRBD2 is a possible D gene (6 bases). Germline V gives CDR1 MNHEY, CDR2 SVGAGI. V lost 0 bases to trimming and J lost 8 bases, with 11 bases between them. The CDR3 is made up of 14 amino acids. CDR3 bases: TGTGCCAGCAGTTACTCCGGGGAGGAGGACATTCAGTACTTC. This sequence encodes CASSYSGEEDIQYF.

The rearrangement joins TRBV11-2 to TRBJ1-5, with a possible D match to TRBD1 (6 bases). Deletions cut 5 bases from V and 3 bases from J, with 11 bases between. The CDR3 totals 14 residues. Germline CDR1 and CDR2: SGHAT and FQNNGV. The CDR3 here is CASSQDRYNQPQHF. The CDR3 coding sequence is TGTGCCAGCAGCCAAGACAGGTACAATCAGCCCCAGCATTTT.

The chain employs TRBV4-1 and TRBJ2-1; D may be TRBD2 (5 bases). CDR1 and CDR2 from the germline V gene are MGHRA and YSYEKL. Deletions cut 1 base from V and 2 bases from J, with 18 bases between. The CDR3 extends over 18 amino acids. CDR3 in DNA: TGCGCCAGCAGCCAAGCCCCCGTACCGGGAACCACCTACAATGAGCAGTTCTTC. It is translated as CASSQAPVPGTTYNEQFF.

The rearrangement uses TRBV7-8 and TRBJ2-7, with a weak D call TRBD1 (6 bases). Trimming stripped 5 bases from V and 4 bases from J, with 24 bases between. The germline V gene encodes CDR1 SGHVS and CDR2 FQNEAQ. The CDR3 is 17 amino acids. CDR3 DNA sequence: TGTGCCAGCAGCCTCGGACAGAGGTCCCTATCTTTGTACGAGCAGTACTTC. Translating it yields CASSLGQRSLSLYEQYF.

The chain carries TRBV27 and TRBJ2-3; weak D call: TRBD1 (7 bases). CDR3 size: 12 residues. V was pared by 6 bases and J by 6 bases, with 10 bases between. Germline V gives CDR1 MNHEY, CDR2 SMNVEV (reference sequence). CDR3 sequence: CASSPGGDTQYF. CDR3 nucleotides: TGTGCCAGCAGCCCAGGGGGGGATACGCAGTATTTT.

The rearrangement uses TRBV6-5 and TRBJ2-7; tentatively, D is TRBD2 (6 bases). V shed 7 bases and J shed 3 bases, with 19 bases lying between them. CDR1 MNHEY and CDR2 SVGAGI come from the germline V gene. This CDR3 region has 15 residues. CDR3 nucleotide sequence: TGTGCCAGCACCGGGAGACTAGGGAATCACTACGAGCAGTACTTC. It yields the protein CASTGRLGNHYEQYF.

The chain uses TRBV7-2 and TRBJ2-1, with D possibly being TRBD1 (6 bases). The V and J ends lost 4 bases and 6 bases respectively, with 19 bases between them. The CDR3 runs to 16 residues. In germline, CDR1 is SGHTA, CDR2 FQGNSA. The CDR3: CASSSPLRLRGNEQFF. CDR3 sequence (DNA): TGTGCCAGCAGCTCCCCCCTCAGGCTCAGGGGCAATGAGCAGTTCTTC. Filled out from reference TRBV7-2 and TRBJ2-1, the complete variable domain reads GAGVSQSPSNKVTEKGKDVELRCDPISGHTALYWYRQSLGQGLEFLIYFQGNSAPDKSGLPSDRFSAERTGGSVSTLTIQRTQQEDSAVYLCASSSPLRLRGNEQFFGPGTRLTVL.

The chain joins TRBV5-5 to TRBJ2-4; tentatively, D is TRBD2 (6 bases). Germline CDR1 reads SGHKS; CDR2 reads YYEKEE (reference sequence). The germline V and J ends were trimmed by 1 base and 5 bases, with 10 bases remaining between them. This CDR3 has 14 residues. Written as DNA, the CDR3 is TGTGCCAGCAGCTTGAGGACTAAGGAAAACATTCAGTACTTC. It specifies CASSLRTKENIQYF.

The CDR3 protein is CASTITREEQFF. CDR3 in DNA: TGTGCCAGCACCATCACCCGGGAGGAGCAGTTCTTC. The V call is TRBV2, the J call TRBJ2-1; the D gene is possibly TRBD2 (6 bases). Germline V gene data show CDR1 as SNHLY and CDR2 as FYNNEI. Trimming removed 7 bases at V and 10 bases at J, with 14 bases between. This CDR3 is 12 amino acids long.

Worth noting for this clone: The junction differs from germline at one of its ends, possibly a read error. The genes are TRBV2 and TRBJ1-6, with 7 bases that match TRBD1. This CDR3 contains 15 residues. Germline-derived CDR1 and CDR2 are SNHLY and FYNNEI. The CDR3 region has the DNA TGTGCCAGCAGGGAAGGAGGGGGCGTTAGTTCACCCCTCCACTTT. Amino acid sequence: CASREGGGVSSPLHF.

CDR3 protein: CATSVPRPTNYGYTF. As DNA, the CDR3 is TGTGCCACCAGTGTCCCGAGGCCCACTAACTATGGCTACACCTTC. The V and J genes are TRBV15 and TRBJ1-2; no clear D. Trimming stripped 6 bases from V and 0 bases from J, with 14 bases between. The V gene's germline CDR1 is LNHNV and CDR2 YYDKDF (reference sequence). This CDR3 comprises 15 residues.

This rearrangement joins TRBV19 to TRBJ1-2; D is unresolved. Trimming took 3 bases from V and 0 from J, leaving 11 bases between them. The CDR3 has 15 amino acids. Looked up from germline, CDR1 is LNHDA and CDR2 is SQIVND (reference sequence). CDR3 coding DNA: TGTGCCAGTAGTATTTCACTCGATACTAACTATGGCTACACCTTC. Encoded protein: CASSISLDTNYGYTF.

The V call is TRBV18, the J call TRBJ1-5, with unresolved D. The V and J ends lost 0 bases and 5 bases respectively, with 8 bases between them. Germline V gives CDR1 KGHSH, CDR2 LQKENI. The CDR3 runs to 14 residues. The CDR3 DNA follows: TGTGCCAGCTCACCACCGGCTTCTGATCAGCCCCAGCATTTT. Translating it yields CASSPPASDQPQHF.

CDR3: CASSRGRSYEQYF. DNA of the CDR3: TGCGCCAGCTCAAGGGGGAGATCCTACGAGCAGTACTTC. The chain is built from TRBV4-1 and TRBJ2-7; D possibly corresponds to TRBD1 (6 bases). The CDR3 has 13 amino acids. CDR1 is MGHRA, CDR2 YSYEKL, per germline. Trimming took 8 bases from V and 1 from J, leaving 12 bases between them.

The chain couples TRBV7-2 to TRBJ1-1; no clear D. Germline V gene sequence: CDR1 SGHTA, CDR2 FQGNSA. The CDR3 has 14 amino acids. Trimming cost V 1 base and J 1 base, with 7 bases left between them. The CDR3 loop reads CASSLVPGNTEAFF. The CDR3 DNA sequence: TGTGCCAGCAGCTTAGTTCCAGGGAACACTGAAGCTTTCTTT.

V is TRBV6-1 and J is TRBJ1-2; 10 nucleotides match TRBD1. CDR1 and CDR2 (germline): MNHNS, SASEGT. This CDR3 contains 18 residues. V shed 4 bases, J shed 3 bases, and the junction held 14 bases outside the gene matches. The CDR3 coding sequence is TGTGCCAGCAGTGGACGCCGGGACAGGGGAATGGGAGACTATGGCTACACCTTC. This sequence encodes CASSGRRDRGMGDYGYTF.

The rearrangement joins TRBV7-8 to TRBJ2-2; 9 bases align to TRBD1. Trimming took 3 bases from V and 5 from J; bases not matched to a gene: 10. CDR1 and CDR2 (germline): SGHVS, FQNEAQ. This CDR3 comprises 17 residues. CDR3 coding DNA: TGTGCCAGCAGCTTCACCGGGACAGGGTATTTGACCGGGGAGCTGTTTTTT. Protein sequence: CASSFTGTGYLTGELFF.

The chain recombines TRBV4-2 with TRBJ2-3; 16 bases match TRBD2. Looked up from germline, CDR1 is LGHNA and CDR2 is YNFKEQ. There are 18 residues in the CDR3. The trim removed 5 bases at V and 4 bases at J, leaving 9 bases unmatched. CDR3 nucleotides: TGTGCCAGCAGCACGGGACTAGCGGGGGGGCCTATAGCAGATACGCAGTATTTT. Protein: CASSTGLAGGPIADTQYF.

This chain joins TRBV5-1 and TRBJ1-5; weak D call: TRBD1 (6 bases). The CDR3 runs 15 residues. From germline, CDR1 is SGHRS and CDR2 YFSETQ. V dropped 5 bases and J dropped 0 bases, with 12 bases sitting between them. In DNA, the CDR3 is TGCGCCAGCAGACCGGGGGGCAGTAGCAATCAGCCCCAGCATTTT. Protein product: CASRPGGSSNQPQHF.

V is TRBV6-5 and J is TRBJ1-1; a possible D gene is TRBD1 (6 bases). V was cut by 2 bases and J by 5 bases, with 12 bases left in between. The CDR3 totals 14 residues. Germline CDR1 reads MNHEY; CDR2 reads SVGAGI. The CDR3 DNA reads as TGTGCCAGCAGTTACCCAGGGGAGGGAACTGAAGCTTTCTTT. Translation: CASSYPGEGTEAFF.

This chain joins TRBV9 and TRBJ1-2, with D unclear. From germline, CDR1 is SGDLS and CDR2 YYNGEE. The ends were cut back, 0 bases at V and 4 bases at J, with 10 bases in the middle. The CDR3 runs to 14 residues. The CDR3 DNA follows: TGTGCCAGCAGCGTAGAAGCGTTTGGCTATGGCTACACCTTC. This gives the protein CASSVEAFGYGYTF.

V and J are TRBV25-1 and TRBJ2-1, with a weak D call TRBD2 (7 bases). CDR1 and CDR2 (germline): MGHDK, SYGVNS. The length of the CDR3 is 16 residues. The V and J ends lost 1 base and 4 bases respectively, with 14 bases between them. This CDR3 reads CASSEWGAGAYNEQFF. In DNA, the CDR3 is TGTGCCAGCAGTGAATGGGGGGCGGGGGCGTACAATGAGCAGTTCTTC.

This chain joins TRBV9 and TRBJ2-3; D is unresolved. CDR1 is SGDLS and CDR2 is YYNGEE in the germline V gene. This CDR3 region has 14 residues. V gave up 4 bases and J gave up 0 bases, with 9 bases separating them. The CDR3 here is CASSPTASTDTQYF. DNA of the CDR3: TGTGCCAGCAGCCCTACAGCCAGCACAGATACGCAGTATTTT.

The chain recombines TRBV6-1 with TRBJ2-7, with D uncertain. This CDR3 is 17 amino acids long. CDR1 is MNHNS, CDR2 SASEGT, per germline. V lost 2 bases, J lost 2 bases, and 19 bases lay in between. The CDR3 coding sequence is TGTGCCAGCAGTGAATGGGTTGTGGGCCCTCTACCCTACGAGCAGTACTTC. It yields the protein CASSEWVVGPLPYEQYF.

V and J are TRBV6-5 and TRBJ2-7, with D unresolved. V lost 6 bases to trimming and J lost 0 bases, with 15 bases between them. The CDR3 is 15 amino acids. Germline loops: CDR1 MNHEY, CDR2 SVGAGI. The CDR3 DNA reads TGTGCCAGCAGCCCCAGACTGATAAGCTCCTACGAGCAGTACTTC. This sequence encodes CASSPRLISSYEQYF.

V gene TRBV7-6 combines with J gene TRBJ1-1; D unresolved. Trimming stripped 5 bases from V and 2 bases from J, with 12 bases between. This CDR3 has 14 amino acids. Germline lookup yields CDR1 SGHVS and CDR2 FNYEAQ. The CDR3 here is CASSGIGQNTEAFF. The CDR3 DNA reads TGTGCCAGCAGCGGAATTGGGCAAAACACTGAAGCTTTCTTT. Drawing the rest from reference TRBV7-6 and TRBJ1-1, the complete variable domain is GAGVSQSPRYKVTKRGQDVALRCDPISGHVSLYWYRQALGQGPEFLTYFNYEAQQDKSGLPNDRFSAERPEGSISTLTIQRTEQRDSAMYRCASSGIGQNTEAFFGQGTRLTVV.

In DNA form, the CDR3 reads TGTGCCAGCAGCTTAGTCCTTCGGGACAGGGGCAATCAGCCCCAGCATTTT. Its protein product is CASSLVLRDRGNQPQHF. This sequence joins TRBV7-2 and TRBJ1-5; 9 bases are shared with TRBD1. Trimming removed 1 base from V and 2 bases from J; junction bases left unmatched: 6. CDR1 is SGHTA and CDR2 is FQGNSA in the germline V gene. CDR3 size: 17 residues.

CDR3 nucleotide sequence: TGTGCCAGCAGCACGTACGGTGAGCAGTTCTTC. It is translated as CASSTYGEQFF. The chain is built from TRBV14 and TRBJ2-1; no definite D call. The CDR3 runs to 11 residues. The germline V and J ends were trimmed by 5 bases and 9 bases, with 8 bases remaining between them. Germline-derived CDR1 and CDR2 are SGHDN and FVKESK.

The genes are TRBV12-5 and TRBJ1-1; D gene uncertain. CDR3 length: 12 residues. In germline, CDR1 is LGHNT, CDR2 FRNRAP. V dropped 6 bases and J dropped 5 bases, with 10 bases sitting between them. The CDR3 coding sequence is TGTGCTAGTGGGCAAGGGAGAACTGAAGCTTTCTTT. Translated, it gives CASGQGRTEAFF.

The chain has TRBV5-1 and TRBJ2-1; 7 nucleotides agree with TRBD2. With 4 bases clipped from V and 15 bases from J, the junction kept 10 bases outside the gene matches. Germline CDR1 is SGHRS and CDR2 is YFSETQ. The length of the CDR3 is 12 residues. CDR3: CASSPERGGGFF. For the CDR3, the DNA is TGCGCCAGCAGCCCCGAGCGGGGCGGGGGGTTCTTC.